A selection of T cell receptor beta chains follows, all from one sample in a study of blood T cells in healthy people across ages. Using its own MiXCR run on the 5' RACE reads, TCRdb lists one record per CDR3 protein. The table has around 1.5 million distinct CDR3 sequences, roughly 32% seen once. The sequencing sample was made of blood. Source of these receptors: a woman aged 25 to 45 in good health. Each CDR3 is given with its conserved first and last residue. A D gene is named only where the DNA matches it firmly. A row's size may be missing; if present it is once, few, many or a size class.

CDR3aa: CSAIGRGDTEAFF
CDR3nt: TGCAGTGCTATAGGCAGGGGGGATACTGAAGCTTTCTTT
d_gene: TRBD1
v_gene: TRBV20-1
abundance: .
j_gene: TRBJ1-1

CDR3aa: CASSLMGLPDTQYF
CDR3nt: TGTGCCAGCAGCTTAATGGGATTGCCAGATACGCAGTATTTT
d_gene: .
v_gene: TRBV7-9
abundance: .
j_gene: TRBJ2-3

CDR3aa: CASSTRSERVYNEQFF
CDR3nt: TGTGCCAGCAGCACCCGGTCGGAGCGGGTCTACAATGAGCAGTTCTTC
d_gene: .
v_gene: TRBV7-2
abundance: few
j_gene: TRBJ2-1

CDR3aa: CASSPNLRGNEQYF
CDR3nt: TGTGCCAGCAGCCCAAATCTAAGGGGGAATGAGCAGTACTTC
d_gene: .
v_gene: TRBV7-2
abundance: once
j_gene: TRBJ2-5

CDR3aa: CSAPPLTEGAQYF
CDR3nt: TGCAGTGCCCCTCCCCTGACGGAGGGGGCCCAGTACTTC
d_gene: .
v_gene: TRBV20-1
abundance: few
j_gene: TRBJ2-5

CDR3aa: CSVASGRALDGAISQFF
CDR3nt: TGCAGCGTCGCTAGCGGGAGGGCCCTGGATGGGGCAATTTCGCAGTTCTTC
d_gene: TRBD2
v_gene: TRBV29-1
abundance: many
j_gene: TRBJ2-1

CDR3aa: CSARLGQGPQPQHF
CDR3nt: TGCAGTGCTCGACTGGGACAGGGTCCCCAGCCCCAGCATTTT
d_gene: TRBD1
v_gene: TRBV20-1
abundance: .
j_gene: TRBJ1-5

CDR3aa: CASSWAGTSGVSTDTQYF
CDR3nt: TGCGCCAGCAGCTGGGCCGGGACTAGCGGAGTTAGCACAGATACGCAGTATTTT
d_gene: TRBD2
v_gene: TRBV5-1
abundance: .
j_gene: TRBJ2-3

CDR3aa: CASSQISNQPQHF
CDR3nt: TGTGCCAGCAGTCAGATTAGCAATCAGCCCCAGCATTTT
d_gene: .
v_gene: TRBV27
abundance: few
j_gene: TRBJ1-5

CDR3aa: CASSQQRTFCNEQFF
CDR3nt: TGTGCCAGCAGCCAACAACGGACTTTCTGCAATGAGCAGTTCTTC
d_gene: .
v_gene: TRBV11-2
abundance: .
j_gene: TRBJ2-1

CDR3aa: CASSQPRTSGIGNEQFF
CDR3nt: TGCGCCAGCAGCCAACCAAGGACTAGCGGGATTGGTAATGAGCAGTTCTTC
d_gene: TRBD2
v_gene: TRBV4-1
abundance: .
j_gene: TRBJ2-1

CDR3aa: CASREGDGPQHF
CDR3nt: TGTGCCAGCAGGGAGGGGGACGGTCCCCAGCATTTT
d_gene: .
v_gene: TRBV30
abundance: .
j_gene: TRBJ1-5

CDR3aa: CASVGLEETLYF
CDR3nt: TGTGCCAGCGTTGGCCTAGAAGAGACCCTGTACTTC
d_gene: .
v_gene: TRBV7-9
abundance: .
j_gene: TRBJ2-5

CDR3aa: CSARPSGVGPDTQYF
CDR3nt: TGCAGTGCTAGACCTAGCGGAGTAGGGCCAGATACGCAGTATTTT
d_gene: TRBD2
v_gene: TRBV20-1
abundance: .
j_gene: TRBJ2-3

CDR3aa: CASSLMGWAGWTEQFF
CDR3nt: TGTGCCAGCAGCTTGATGGGTTGGGCAGGGTGGACTGAGCAGTTCTTC
d_gene: .
v_gene: TRBV5-4
abundance: .
j_gene: TRBJ2-1

CDR3aa: CASSRTGANNEQFF
CDR3nt: TGCGCCAGCAGCCGGACAGGCGCAAACAATGAGCAGTTCTTC
d_gene: TRBD1
v_gene: TRBV5-1
abundance: .
j_gene: TRBJ2-1

CDR3aa: CASSLGLTGADFYGYTF
CDR3nt: TGTGCCAGCAGCTTAGGACTGACAGGGGCCGATTTTTATGGCTACACCTTC
d_gene: TRBD1
v_gene: TRBV7-9
abundance: few
j_gene: TRBJ1-2

CDR3aa: CSAVLSGGINQPQHF
CDR3nt: TGCAGTGCTGTTCTGTCCGGGGGGATCAATCAGCCCCAGCATTTT
d_gene: .
v_gene: TRBV20-1
abundance: few
j_gene: TRBJ1-5

CDR3aa: CASSYLTGEPFF
CDR3nt: TGTGCCAGCAGCTATTTAACCGGGGAGCCGTTTTTT
d_gene: .
v_gene: TRBV27
abundance: .
j_gene: TRBJ2-2

CDR3aa: CASSSPGQGDYSNQPQHF
CDR3nt: TGTGCCAGCAGTTCCCCGGGACAGGGGGATTATAGCAATCAGCCCCAGCATTTT
d_gene: TRBD1
v_gene: TRBV28
abundance: .
j_gene: TRBJ1-5

CDR3aa: CASSYGGSGGRDTQYF
CDR3nt: TGTGCCAGCAGTTACGGGGGGTCTGGGGGGAGAGATACGCAGTATTTT
d_gene: .
v_gene: TRBV6-5
abundance: .
j_gene: TRBJ2-3

CDR3aa: CAISEIRGSGANVLTF
CDR3nt: TGTGCCATCAGTGAGATCAGGGGCTCTGGGGCCAACGTCCTGACTTTC
d_gene: .
v_gene: TRBV10-3
abundance: few
j_gene: TRBJ2-6

CDR3aa: CASSLSMSLHEQYF
CDR3nt: TGTGCCAGCAGTTTATCGATGTCCCTGCACGAGCAGTACTTC
d_gene: .
v_gene: TRBV27
abundance: .
j_gene: TRBJ2-7

CDR3aa: CATSSGRAPDTQYF
CDR3nt: TGTGCCACCAGCAGCGGCAGGGCGCCGGATACGCAGTATTTT
d_gene: .
v_gene: TRBV15
abundance: few
j_gene: TRBJ2-3

CDR3aa: CASSEGSGILFAEAFF
CDR3nt: TGTGCCAGCAGTGAAGGGTCAGGGATTCTTTTTGCTGAAGCTTTCTTT
d_gene: .
v_gene: TRBV2
abundance: few
j_gene: TRBJ1-1

CDR3aa: CASSPRDRDYNEQFF
CDR3nt: TGTGCCAGCAGTCCCCGGGACAGGGATTACAATGAGCAGTTCTTC
d_gene: TRBD1
v_gene: TRBV6-5
abundance: many
j_gene: TRBJ2-1

CDR3aa: CASPYEQYF
CDR3nt: TGTGCCAGCCCCTACGAGCAGTACTTC
d_gene: .
v_gene: TRBV21-1
abundance: few
j_gene: TRBJ2-7

CDR3aa: CASSIGVSYQETQYF
CDR3nt: TGTGCCAGTAGTATAGGTGTCTCGTACCAAGAGACCCAGTACTTC
d_gene: .
v_gene: TRBV19
abundance: .
j_gene: TRBJ2-5